This TCR beta chain appears in the sequencing data of a study of molecular identifiers for immune sequencing clone quantification. Whole-study findings and limits: Jurkat TCR RNA spiked in from one cell could reportedly be detected among about a million naive cells. The study found clones above 20 RNA copies held over 98% of effector molecules and under 1% in naive cells.

Using a CD8+CD4-CCR7+CD45RA+ phenotype, naive CD8 T cells were sorted. Previously reported methods and listed TCR primers produced the bulk TCR libraries. MiXCR, run by TCRdb on the PCR reads, gives a single entry per CDR3 protein. The sample shows 30,000 to 40,000 distinct CDR3 sequences, roughly 19% of them seen only once. The CDR3 has 17 amino acids. Germline-derived CDR1 and CDR2 are LGHNA and YSLEER. The V end was cut by 6 bases, the J end by 0 bases, with 19 bases between. As for this clonotype: Its cognate antigen is unknown.

The J gene is TRBJ2-3, the V gene TRBV4-3; D is possibly TRBD1 (5 bases). Sample: naive CD8+ T cells from blood, with Jurkat cell RNA spiked in. The sample's subset: FACS-sorted CD8+CD4-CCR7+CD45RA+ naive T cells. This receptor was taken from a human donor in good health. Some libraries in this study had Jurkat cell RNA spiked in. In DNA, the CDR3 is TGCGCCAGCAGGCGAAGCCCAGGACAAATCAGCACAGATACGCAGTATTTT. It encodes CASRRSPGQISTDTQYF.